This passage covers 5 T cell receptor beta chains from one sample sequenced in a study of cytomegalovirus exposure and HLA in healthy donors. The table came from immunoSEQ multiplex PCR; TCRdb's copy has only in-frame clones and leaves some out. The table records a few hundred thousand clones, 80% to 95% of them present only once. Sequencing input: PBMCs. These receptors all come from a woman under 30 in good health and CMV-seronegative.

This sequence joins TRBV6-5 and TRBJ1-5, with 10 bases aligning to TRBD1. CDR3 length: 15 residues. Germline values: CDR1 MNHEY, CDR2 SVGAGI. Trimming cost V 6 bases and J 6 bases; bases outside gene matches: 8. CDR3 residues: CASRPGTGEGQPQHF. CDR3 sequence (DNA): TGTGCCAGCAGACCCGGGACAGGGGAAGGTCAGCCCCAGCATTTT.

The chain links TRBV6-1 to TRBJ1-1, with 7 bases identical to TRBD1. Losses at the gene ends were 6 bases for V and 3 bases for J; bases not matched to a gene: 7. The CDR3 consists of 14 residues. Germline V gene lookup returns CDR1 MNHNS and CDR2 SASEGT. The CDR3 spells CASRRTGRDTEAFF. The CDR3 bases are TGTGCCAGCAGACGGACAGGTCGGGACACTGAAGCTTTCTTT.

V usage is TRBV7-9 and J usage is TRBJ2-5; D possibly corresponds to TRBD1 (5 bases). CDR1 is SEHNR and CDR2 is FQNEAQ in the germline V gene (reference sequence). CDR3 size: 13 residues. Trimming took 6 bases from V and 2 from J, leaving 10 bases between them. The CDR3 nucleotides read TGTGCCAGCAGGGCGACAGCACAAGAGACCCAGTACTTC. Translated, it gives CASRATAQETQYF.

As DNA, the CDR3 is TGTGCCAGCAGCTTAGGAACAGGGGGTGACAACTATGGCTACACCTTC. Translated: CASSLGTGGDNYGYTF. The V call is TRBV7-9, the J call TRBJ1-2, with TRBD1 matching over 8 bases. The CDR3 runs 16 residues. The V gene's germline CDR1 is SEHNR and CDR2 FQNEAQ (reference sequence). V trimming: 1 base; J trimming: 2 bases; junction bases outside the gene matches: 6. The whole variable domain, remainder taken from reference TRBV7-9 and TRBJ1-2, is DTGVSQNPRHKITKRGQNVTFRCDPISEHNRLYWYRQTLGQGPEFLTYFQNEAQLEKSRLLSDRFSAERPKGSFSTLEIQRTEQGDSAMYLCASSLGTGGDNYGYTFGSGTRLTVV.

The V and J genes are TRBV29-1 and TRBJ2-2, with TRBD1 matching over 9 bases. V shed 6 bases, J shed 7 bases, and the junction held 9 bases outside the gene matches. Germline assignment: CDR1 SQVTM and CDR2 ANQGSEA. The CDR3 length is 14 residues. The CDR3 DNA is TGCAGCGTAAAACAACAGGGGGCAGGCGGGGAGCTGTTTTTT. The encoded protein is CSVKQQGAGGELFF.